The 6 T cell receptor beta chains reported below all come from one sample, sequenced in a study of T-cell reconstitution after alpha-beta-depleted transplantation in children. TCRbeta library construction was performed incorporating unique molecular identifiers. TCRdb analysed the PCR reads with MiXCR anew, one entry per CDR3 protein. Counted here are roughly 200,000 distinct CDR3 sequences, approximately 11% occurring once; the ten biggest clones make up roughly 30%. Sequenced material: PBMCs, taken before TCRalphabeta/CD19-depleted stem cell transplant. The receptors were sampled from a child under three years old with acute myeloid leukemia, due to receive a stem cell transplant.

The chain joins TRBV7-8 to TRBJ2-7; TRBD1 agrees at 8 bases. The germline CDR1 and CDR2 sequences are SGHVS and FQNEAQ. J was trimmed by 5 bases and V by 5 bases; bases with no gene match: 8. The CDR3 covers 14 residues. CDR3 protein: CASSGHRGSNEQYF. Here the CDR3 DNA reads TGTGCCAGCAGCGGGCACAGGGGGAGCAACGAGCAGTACTTC. The full variable domain, rest sourced from reference TRBV7-8 and TRBJ2-7, is GAGVSQSPRYKVAKRGQDVALRCDPISGHVSLFWYQQALGQGPEFLTYFQNEAQLDKSGLPSDRFFAERPEGSVSTLKIQRTQQEDSAVYLCASSGHRGSNEQYFGPGTRLTVT.

This clonotype was observed many times. The chain employs TRBV20-1 and TRBJ1-2; D is ambiguous. Germline CDR1 is DFQATT and CDR2 is SNEGSKA (reference sequence). This CDR3 has 14 residues. V dropped 0 bases and J dropped 8 bases, with 16 bases sitting between them. This chain's CDR3 is CSARDPGRGQGYTF. In DNA, the CDR3 is TGCAGTGCTAGAGATCCAGGTCGAGGGCAAGGCTACACCTTC.

A few counts support this clonotype. The chain combines TRBV7-8 with TRBJ2-7; TRBD1 or TRBD2 may be the D gene (5 bases each). V was clipped by 5 bases and J by 0 bases, with 14 bases between them. Germline values: CDR1 SGHVS, CDR2 FQNEAQ. CDR3 length: 15 residues. CDR3 protein: CASSHSGQFSYEQYF. Written as DNA, the CDR3 is TGTGCCAGCAGCCACTCGGGGCAGTTCTCCTACGAGCAGTACTTC.

This clonotype was observed many times. The chain recombines TRBV6-5 with TRBJ1-1; D not resolved. The CDR3 is made up of 12 amino acids. V lost 5 bases to trimming and J lost 1 base, with 5 bases between them. Looked up from germline, CDR1 is MNHEY and CDR2 is SVGAGI. The CDR3 DNA is TGTGCCAGCAGTCCCCGGAACACTGAAGCTTTCTTT. Its translation: CASSPRNTEAFF.

This chain uses TRBV20-1 with TRBJ1-1; D is possibly TRBD1 (5 bases). The CDR3 consists of 11 residues. Trimming removed 6 bases from V and 7 bases from J, with 12 bases in between. Looked up from germline, CDR1 is DFQATT and CDR2 is SNEGSKA (reference sequence). The CDR3 loop reads CSANRQYEAFF. CDR3 nucleotide sequence: TGCAGTGCAAACCGACAGTATGAAGCTTTCTTT.

This clonotype showed up many times. The gene calls are TRBV20-1 and TRBJ1-6; no clear D. Germline assignment: CDR1 DFQATT and CDR2 SNEGSKA (reference sequence). The CDR3 is 13 residues long. V was clipped by 7 bases and J by 0 bases, with 7 bases between them. CDR3: CSGYSSYNSPLHF. The CDR3 DNA is TGCAGTGGGTACAGCTCCTATAATTCACCCCTCCACTTT.